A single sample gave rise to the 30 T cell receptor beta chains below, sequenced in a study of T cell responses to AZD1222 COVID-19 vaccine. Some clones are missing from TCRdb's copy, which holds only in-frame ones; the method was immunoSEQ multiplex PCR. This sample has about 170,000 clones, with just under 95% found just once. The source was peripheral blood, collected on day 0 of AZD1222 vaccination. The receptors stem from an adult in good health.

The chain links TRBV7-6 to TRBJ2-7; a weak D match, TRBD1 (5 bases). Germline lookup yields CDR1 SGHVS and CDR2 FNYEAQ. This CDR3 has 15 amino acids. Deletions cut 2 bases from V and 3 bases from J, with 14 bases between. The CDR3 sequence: CASSLRWQGSYEQYF. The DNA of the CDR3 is TGTGCCAGCAGCTTAAGGTGGCAGGGCAGCTACGAGCAGTACTTC.

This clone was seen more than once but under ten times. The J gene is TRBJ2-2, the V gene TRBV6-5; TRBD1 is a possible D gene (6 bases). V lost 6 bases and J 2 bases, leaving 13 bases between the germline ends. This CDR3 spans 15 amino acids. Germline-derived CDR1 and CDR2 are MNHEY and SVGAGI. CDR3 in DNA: TGTGCCAGCAGATCCGGACAGATAAACACCGGGGAGCTGTTTTTT. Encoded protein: CASRSGQINTGELFF.

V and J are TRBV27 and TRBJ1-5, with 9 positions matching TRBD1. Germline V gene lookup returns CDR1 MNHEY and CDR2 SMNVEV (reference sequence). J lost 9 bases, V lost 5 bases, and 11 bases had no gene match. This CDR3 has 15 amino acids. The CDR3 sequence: CASSALTGGDGPQHF. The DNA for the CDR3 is TGTGCCAGCAGTGCGTTGACAGGGGGGGACGGGCCCCAGCATTTT.

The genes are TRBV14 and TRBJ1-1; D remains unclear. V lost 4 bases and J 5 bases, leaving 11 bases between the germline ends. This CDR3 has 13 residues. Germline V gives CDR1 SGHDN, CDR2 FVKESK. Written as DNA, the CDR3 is TGTGCCAGCAGCCGGATCGGTGGGACTGAAGCTTTCTTT. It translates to CASSRIGGTEAFF.

This CDR3 is CASSQASGGTYNEQFF. CDR3 sequence (DNA): TGTGCCAGCAGCCAAGCTAGCGGGGGGACCTACAATGAGCAGTTCTTC. The genes are TRBV4-2 and TRBJ2-1; 11 bases align to TRBD2. With 1 base clipped from V and 2 bases from J, the junction kept 1 base outside the gene matches. The CDR3 consists of 16 residues. The germline gives CDR1 LGHNA, CDR2 YNFKEQ.

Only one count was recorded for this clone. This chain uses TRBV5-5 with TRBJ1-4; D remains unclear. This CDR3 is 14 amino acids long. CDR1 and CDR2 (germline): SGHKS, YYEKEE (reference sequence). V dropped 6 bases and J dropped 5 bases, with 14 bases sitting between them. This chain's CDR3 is CASTVDRMNEKLFF. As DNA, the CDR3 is TGTGCCAGCACCGTGGACCGTATGAATGAAAAACTGTTTTTT.

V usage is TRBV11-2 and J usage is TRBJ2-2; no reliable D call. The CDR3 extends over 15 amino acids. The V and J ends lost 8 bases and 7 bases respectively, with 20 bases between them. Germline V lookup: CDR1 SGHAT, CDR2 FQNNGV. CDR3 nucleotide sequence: TGTGCCAGCGCAAGGCCGAAGGGCCTTCGCGGGGAGCTGTTTTTT. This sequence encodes CASARPKGLRGELFF.

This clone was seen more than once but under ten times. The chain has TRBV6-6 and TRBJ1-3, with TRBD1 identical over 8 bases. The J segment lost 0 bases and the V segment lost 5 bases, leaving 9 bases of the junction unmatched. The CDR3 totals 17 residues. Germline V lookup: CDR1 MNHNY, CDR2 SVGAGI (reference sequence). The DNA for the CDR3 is TGTGCCAGCAGTCCCGGGACAGGAATAGACTCTGGAAACACCATATATTTT. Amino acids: CASSPGTGIDSGNTIYF.

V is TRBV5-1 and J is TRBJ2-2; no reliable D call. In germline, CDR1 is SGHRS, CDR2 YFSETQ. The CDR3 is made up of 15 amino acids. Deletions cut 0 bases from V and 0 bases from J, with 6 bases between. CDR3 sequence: CASSLVSPNTGELFF. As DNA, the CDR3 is TGCGCCAGCAGCTTGGTTAGCCCGAACACCGGGGAGCTGTTTTTT.

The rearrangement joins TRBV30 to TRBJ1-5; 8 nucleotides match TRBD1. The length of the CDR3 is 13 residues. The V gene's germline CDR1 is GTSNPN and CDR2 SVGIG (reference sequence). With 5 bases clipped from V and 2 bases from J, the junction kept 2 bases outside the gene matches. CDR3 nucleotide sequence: TGTGCCTGGGGACAGGGCGGCAATCAGCCCCAGCATTTT. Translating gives CAWGQGGNQPQHF. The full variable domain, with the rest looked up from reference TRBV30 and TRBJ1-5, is SQTIHQWPATLVQPVGSPLSLECTVEGTSNPNLYWYRQAAGRGLQLLFYSVGIGQISSEVPQNLSASRPQDRQFILSSKKLLLSDSGFYLCAWGQGGNQPQHFGDGTRLSIL.

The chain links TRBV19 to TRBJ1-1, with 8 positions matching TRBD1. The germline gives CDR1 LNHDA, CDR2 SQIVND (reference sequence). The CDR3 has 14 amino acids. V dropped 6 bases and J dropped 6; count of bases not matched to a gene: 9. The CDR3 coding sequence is TGTGCCAGTAGATGGGGCCAGGGGGCGGCTGAAGCTTTCTTT. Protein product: CASRWGQGAAEAFF.

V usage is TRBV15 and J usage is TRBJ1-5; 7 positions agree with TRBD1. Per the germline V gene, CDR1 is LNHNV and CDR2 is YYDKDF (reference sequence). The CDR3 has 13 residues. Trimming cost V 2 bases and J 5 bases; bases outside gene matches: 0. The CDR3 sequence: CATSRQGDQPQHF. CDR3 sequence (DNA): TGTGCCACCAGCAGACAGGGGGATCAGCCCCAGCATTTT.

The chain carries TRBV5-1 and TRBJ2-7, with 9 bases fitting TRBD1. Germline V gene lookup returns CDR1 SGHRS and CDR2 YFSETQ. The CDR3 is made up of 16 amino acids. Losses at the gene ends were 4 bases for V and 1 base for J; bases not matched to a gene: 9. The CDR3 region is CASSLADRGLSYEQYF. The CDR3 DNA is TGCGCCAGCAGCCTGGCGGACAGGGGCCTATCCTACGAGCAGTACTTC.

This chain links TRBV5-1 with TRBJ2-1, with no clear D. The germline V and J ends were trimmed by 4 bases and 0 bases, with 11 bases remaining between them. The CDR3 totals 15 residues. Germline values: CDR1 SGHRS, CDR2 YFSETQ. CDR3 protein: CASSPSSDSYNEQFF. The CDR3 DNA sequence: TGCGCCAGCAGCCCTTCCTCGGACTCCTACAATGAGCAGTTCTTC. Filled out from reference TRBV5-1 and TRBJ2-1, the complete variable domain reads KAGVTQTPRYLIKTRGQQVTLSCSPISGHRSVSWYQQTPGQGLQFLFEYFSETQRNKGNFPGRFSGRQFSNSRSEMNVSTLELGDSALYLCASSPSSDSYNEQFFGPGTRLTVL.

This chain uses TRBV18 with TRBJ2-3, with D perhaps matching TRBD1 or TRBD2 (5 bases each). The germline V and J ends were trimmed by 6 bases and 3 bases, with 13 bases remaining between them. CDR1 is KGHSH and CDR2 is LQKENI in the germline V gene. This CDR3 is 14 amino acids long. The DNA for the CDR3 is TGTGCCAGCTCCCAGGGCCTAGCTACAGATACGCAGTATTTT. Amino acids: CASSQGLATDTQYF.

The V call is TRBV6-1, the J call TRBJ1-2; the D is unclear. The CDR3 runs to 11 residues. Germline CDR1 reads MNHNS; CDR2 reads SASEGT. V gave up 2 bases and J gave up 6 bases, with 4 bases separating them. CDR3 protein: CASSEKDGYTF. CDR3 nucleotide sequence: TGTGCCAGCAGTGAAAAGGATGGCTACACCTTC.

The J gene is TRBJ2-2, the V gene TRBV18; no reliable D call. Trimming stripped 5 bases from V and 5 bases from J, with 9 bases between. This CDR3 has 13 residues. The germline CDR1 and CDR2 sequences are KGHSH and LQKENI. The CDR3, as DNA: TGTGCCAGCTCATTGTCGGGTACCGGGGAGCTGTTTTTT. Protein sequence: CASSLSGTGELFF.

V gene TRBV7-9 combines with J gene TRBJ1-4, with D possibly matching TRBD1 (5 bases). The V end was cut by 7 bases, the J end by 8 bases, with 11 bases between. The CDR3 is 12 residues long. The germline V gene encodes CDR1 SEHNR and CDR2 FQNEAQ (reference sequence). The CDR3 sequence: CASTGWDEKLFF. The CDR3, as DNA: TGTGCCAGCACAGGGTGGGACGAAAAACTGTTTTTT.

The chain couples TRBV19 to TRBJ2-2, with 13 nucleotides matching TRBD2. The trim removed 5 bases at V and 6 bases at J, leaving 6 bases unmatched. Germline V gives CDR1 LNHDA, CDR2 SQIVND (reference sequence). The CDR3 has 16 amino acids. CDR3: CASSSTSGRAPGELFF. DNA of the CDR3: TGTGCCAGTAGTTCAACTAGCGGGAGGGCCCCCGGGGAGCTGTTTTTT.

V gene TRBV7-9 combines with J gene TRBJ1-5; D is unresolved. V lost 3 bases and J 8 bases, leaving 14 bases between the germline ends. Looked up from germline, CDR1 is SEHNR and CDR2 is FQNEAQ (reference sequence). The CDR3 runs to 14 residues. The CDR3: CASSFFSEGEPQHF. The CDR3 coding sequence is TGTGCCAGCAGCTTTTTCTCTGAGGGTGAGCCCCAGCATTTT.

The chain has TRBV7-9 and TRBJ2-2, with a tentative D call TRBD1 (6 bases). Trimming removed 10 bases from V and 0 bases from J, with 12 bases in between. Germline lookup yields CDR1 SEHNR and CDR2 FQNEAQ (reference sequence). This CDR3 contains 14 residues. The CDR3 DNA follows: TGTGCCATCTGGGGACACTCGAACACCGGGGAGCTGTTTTTT. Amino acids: CAIWGHSNTGELFF.

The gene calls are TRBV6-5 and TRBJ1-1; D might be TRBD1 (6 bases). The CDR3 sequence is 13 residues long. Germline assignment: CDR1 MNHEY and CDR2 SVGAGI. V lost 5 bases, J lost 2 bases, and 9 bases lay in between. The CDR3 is CASSLQGNTEAFF. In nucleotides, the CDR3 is TGTGCCAGCAGTCTACAGGGAAACACTGAAGCTTTCTTT.

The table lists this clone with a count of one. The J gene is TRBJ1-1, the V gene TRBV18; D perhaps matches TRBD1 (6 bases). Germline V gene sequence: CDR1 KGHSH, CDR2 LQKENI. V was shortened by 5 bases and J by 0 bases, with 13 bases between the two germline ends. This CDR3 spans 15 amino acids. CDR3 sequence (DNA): TGTGCCAGCTCAAGAGGGGGAGGCATGAACACTGAAGCTTTCTTT. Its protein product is CASSRGGGMNTEAFF.

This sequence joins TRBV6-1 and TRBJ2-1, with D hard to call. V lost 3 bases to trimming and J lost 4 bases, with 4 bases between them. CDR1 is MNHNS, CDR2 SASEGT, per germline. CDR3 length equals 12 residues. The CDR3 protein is CASSDLYNEQFF. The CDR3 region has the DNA TGTGCCAGCAGTGACCTATACAATGAGCAGTTCTTC.

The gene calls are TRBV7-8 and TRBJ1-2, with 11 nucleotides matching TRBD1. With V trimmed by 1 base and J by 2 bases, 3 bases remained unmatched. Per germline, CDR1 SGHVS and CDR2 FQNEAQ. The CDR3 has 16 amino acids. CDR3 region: CASSLGRTGGNYGYTF. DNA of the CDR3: TGTGCCAGCAGCTTAGGGCGGACAGGGGGCAACTATGGCTACACCTTC.

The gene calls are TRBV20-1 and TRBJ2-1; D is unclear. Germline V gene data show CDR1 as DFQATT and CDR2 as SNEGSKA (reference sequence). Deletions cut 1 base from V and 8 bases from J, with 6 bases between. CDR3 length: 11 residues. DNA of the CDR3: TGCAGTGCTAGAGGGCACCATGAGCAGTTCTTC. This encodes CSARGHHEQFF.

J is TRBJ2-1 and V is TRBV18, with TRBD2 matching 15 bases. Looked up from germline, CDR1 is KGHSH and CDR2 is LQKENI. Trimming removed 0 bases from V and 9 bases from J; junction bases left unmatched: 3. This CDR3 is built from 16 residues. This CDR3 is CASSPPGLAGGSEQFF. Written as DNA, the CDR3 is TGTGCCAGCTCACCACCGGGACTAGCGGGAGGCTCTGAGCAGTTCTTC.

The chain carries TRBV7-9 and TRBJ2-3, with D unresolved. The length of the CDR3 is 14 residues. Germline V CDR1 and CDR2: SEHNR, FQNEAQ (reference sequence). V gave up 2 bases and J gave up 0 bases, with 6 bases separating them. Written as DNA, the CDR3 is TGTGCCAGCAGCTTAAGGGCTAGCACAGATACGCAGTATTTT. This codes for CASSLRASTDTQYF.

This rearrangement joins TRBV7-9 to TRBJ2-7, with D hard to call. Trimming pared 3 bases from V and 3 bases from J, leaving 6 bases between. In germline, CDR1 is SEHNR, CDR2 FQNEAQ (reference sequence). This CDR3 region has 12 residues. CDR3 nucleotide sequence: TGTGCCAGCAGCTTTGGAGACTACGAGCAGTACTTC. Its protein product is CASSFGDYEQYF.

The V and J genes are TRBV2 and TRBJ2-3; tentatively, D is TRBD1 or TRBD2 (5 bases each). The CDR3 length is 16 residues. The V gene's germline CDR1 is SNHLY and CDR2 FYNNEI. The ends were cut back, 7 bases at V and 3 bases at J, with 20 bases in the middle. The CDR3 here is CASNLRRGTATDTQYF. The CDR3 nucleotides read TGTGCCAGCAACCTCCGCCGAGGGACGGCGACAGATACGCAGTATTTT.